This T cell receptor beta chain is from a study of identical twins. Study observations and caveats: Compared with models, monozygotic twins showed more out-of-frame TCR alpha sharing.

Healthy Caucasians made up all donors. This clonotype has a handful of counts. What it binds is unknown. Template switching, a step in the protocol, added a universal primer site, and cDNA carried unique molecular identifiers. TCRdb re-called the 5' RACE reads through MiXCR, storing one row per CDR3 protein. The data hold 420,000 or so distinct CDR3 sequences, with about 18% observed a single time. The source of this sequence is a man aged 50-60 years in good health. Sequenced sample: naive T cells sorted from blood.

CDR3 loop: CSVEERSRGAYNEQFF. The CDR3 coding sequence is TGCAGCGTTGAAGAACGATCCAGAGGGGCATACAATGAGCAGTTCTTC. The V gene is TRBV29-1, the J gene TRBJ2-1; D possibly uses TRBD1 or TRBD2 (5 bases each). The germline V gene encodes CDR1 SQVTM and CDR2 ANQGSEA. The CDR3 is 16 amino acids. Trimming took 0 bases from V and 4 from J, leaving 16 bases between them.